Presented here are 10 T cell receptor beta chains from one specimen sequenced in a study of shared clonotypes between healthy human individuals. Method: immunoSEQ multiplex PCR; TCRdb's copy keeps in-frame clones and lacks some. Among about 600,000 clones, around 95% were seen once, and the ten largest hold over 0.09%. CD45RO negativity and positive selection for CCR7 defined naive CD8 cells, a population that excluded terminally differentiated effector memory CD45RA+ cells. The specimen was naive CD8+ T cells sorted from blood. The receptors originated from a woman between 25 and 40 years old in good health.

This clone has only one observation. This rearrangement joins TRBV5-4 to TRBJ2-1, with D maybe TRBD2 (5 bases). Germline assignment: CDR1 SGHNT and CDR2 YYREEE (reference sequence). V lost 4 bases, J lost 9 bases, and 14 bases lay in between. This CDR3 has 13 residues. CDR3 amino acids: CASSPEAYGEQFF. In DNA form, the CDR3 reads TGTGCCAGCAGCCCGGAGGCTTACGGTGAGCAGTTCTTC.

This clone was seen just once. The DNA of the CDR3 is TGCGCCAGCAGCCCAAGAGCGGGAGGAGGCACCGGGGAGCTGTTTTTT. Residues: CASSPRAGGGTGELFF. V and J are TRBV4-1 and TRBJ2-2, with 9 bases matching TRBD2. The CDR3 runs 16 residues. J was trimmed by 4 bases and V by 4 bases; bases with no gene match: 7. Per the germline V gene, CDR1 is MGHRA and CDR2 is YSYEKL.

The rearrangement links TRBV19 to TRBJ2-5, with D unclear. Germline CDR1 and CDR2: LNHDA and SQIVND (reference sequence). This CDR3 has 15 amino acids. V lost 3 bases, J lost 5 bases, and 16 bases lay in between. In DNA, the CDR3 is TGTGCCAGTAGTATTGGGTGGGCGGCGGCGGAGACCCAGTACTTC. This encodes CASSIGWAAAETQYF.

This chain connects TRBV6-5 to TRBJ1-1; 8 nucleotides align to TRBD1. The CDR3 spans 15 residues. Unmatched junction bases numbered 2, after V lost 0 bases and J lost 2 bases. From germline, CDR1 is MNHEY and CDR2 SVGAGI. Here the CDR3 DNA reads TGTGCCAGCAGTTACTCGGGACAGGCCAACACTGAAGCTTTCTTT. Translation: CASSYSGQANTEAFF.

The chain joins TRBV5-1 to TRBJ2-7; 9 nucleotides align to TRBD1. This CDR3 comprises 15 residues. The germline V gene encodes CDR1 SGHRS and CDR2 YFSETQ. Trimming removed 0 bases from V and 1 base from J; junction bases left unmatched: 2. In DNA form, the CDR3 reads TGCGCCAGCAGCTTGGGACAGGGGGGATCCTACGAGCAGTACTTC. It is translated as CASSLGQGGSYEQYF.

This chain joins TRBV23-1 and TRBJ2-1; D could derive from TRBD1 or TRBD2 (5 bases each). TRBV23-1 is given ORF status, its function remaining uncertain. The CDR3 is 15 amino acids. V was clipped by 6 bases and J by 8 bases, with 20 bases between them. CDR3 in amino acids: CASSHRGMTVHEQFF. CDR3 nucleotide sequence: TGCGCCAGCAGCCATCGGGGCATGACAGTGCATGAGCAGTTCTTC.

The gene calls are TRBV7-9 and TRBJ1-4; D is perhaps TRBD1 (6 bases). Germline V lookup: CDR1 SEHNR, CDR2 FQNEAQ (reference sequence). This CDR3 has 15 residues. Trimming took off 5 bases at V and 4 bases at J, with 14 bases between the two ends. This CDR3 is CASSPVQGGNEKLFF. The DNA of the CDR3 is TGTGCCAGCAGCCCGGTACAGGGTGGTAATGAAAAACTGTTTTTT.

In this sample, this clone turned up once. CDR3 in amino acids: CASSSLLGPERSYEQYF. CDR3 DNA: TGCGCCAGCAGCTCCCTTTTGGGGCCCGAGAGATCCTACGAGCAGTACTTC. The chain is built from TRBV5-1 and TRBJ2-7; maybe TRBD1 (5 bases). This CDR3 region has 17 residues. Germline CDR1 is SGHRS and CDR2 is YFSETQ. Trimming stripped 3 bases from V and 1 base from J, with 20 bases between.

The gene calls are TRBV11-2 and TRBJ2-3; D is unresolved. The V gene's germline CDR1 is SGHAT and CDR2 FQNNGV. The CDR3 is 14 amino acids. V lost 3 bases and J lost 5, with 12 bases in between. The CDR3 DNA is TGTGCCAGCAGCTTTTCTACCCGCCAAGATACGCAGTATTTT. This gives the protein CASSFSTRQDTQYF.

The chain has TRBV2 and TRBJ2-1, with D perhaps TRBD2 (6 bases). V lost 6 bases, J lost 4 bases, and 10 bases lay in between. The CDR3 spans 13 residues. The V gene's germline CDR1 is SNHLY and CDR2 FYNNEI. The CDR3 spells CASRGGGYNEQFF. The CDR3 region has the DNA TGTGCCAGCAGAGGTGGGGGGTACAATGAGCAGTTCTTC.